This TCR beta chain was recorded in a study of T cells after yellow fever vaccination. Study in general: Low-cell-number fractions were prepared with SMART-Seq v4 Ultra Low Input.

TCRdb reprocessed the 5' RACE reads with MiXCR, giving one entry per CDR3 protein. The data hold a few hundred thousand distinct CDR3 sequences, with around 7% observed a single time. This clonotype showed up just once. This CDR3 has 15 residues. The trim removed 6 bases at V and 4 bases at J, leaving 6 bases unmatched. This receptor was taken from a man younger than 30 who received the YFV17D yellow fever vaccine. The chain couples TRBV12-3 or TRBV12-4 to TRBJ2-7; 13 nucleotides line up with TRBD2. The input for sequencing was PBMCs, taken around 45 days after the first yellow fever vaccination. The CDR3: CASSPTSGGAYEQYV. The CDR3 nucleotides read TGTGCCAGCAGCCCAACTAGCGGGGGGGCTTACGAGCAGTACGTC.